The 19 T cell receptor beta chains below come from one sample, sequenced in a study of blood T cell repertoires in COVID-19. Only in-frame clones appear in the TCRdb table, and some are missing; sequencing was by immunoSEQ multiplex PCR. The sample has approximately 51,000 clones, around 86% seen once. The specimen was peripheral blood. The receptors were sampled from a middle-aged man with active COVID-19.

On this clone: This sample includes further DNA sequences coding for the same CDR3. V is TRBV28 and J is TRBJ2-1, with 7 bases fitting TRBD2. Germline V CDR1 and CDR2: MDHEN, SYDVKM. With 2 bases clipped from V and 0 bases from J, the junction kept 1 base outside the gene matches. This CDR3 is built from 15 residues. CDR3 sequence reads: CASSLGGSSYNEQFF. As DNA, the CDR3 is TGTGCCAGCAGTTTAGGCGGGAGCTCCTACAATGAGCAGTTCTTC.

This clone was observed a few times. This chain uses TRBV28 with TRBJ1-5; D is undetermined. CDR1 is MDHEN, CDR2 SYDVKM, per germline. The CDR3 sequence is 16 residues long. V was shortened by 2 bases and J by 11 bases, with 22 bases between the two germline ends. CDR3 bases: TGTGCCAGCAGTTTAAGGCCCCGATTGGGGTCGGGAGCCCAGCATTTT. Translating it yields CASSLRPRLGSGAQHF.

V usage is TRBV5-8 and J usage is TRBJ2-7; 7 bases are a match to TRBD1. With V trimmed by 4 bases and J by 3 bases, 7 bases remained unmatched. The length of the CDR3 is 14 residues. Germline CDR1 is SGHTS and CDR2 is YDEGEE. The CDR3 is CASSPVGTVYEQYF. Here the CDR3 DNA reads TGTGCCAGCAGCCCGGTGGGGACAGTCTACGAGCAGTACTTC.

This chain uses TRBV18 with TRBJ2-7; 8 bases line up with TRBD1. V shed 4 bases and J 6 bases; nucleotides not matched to a gene: 5. The CDR3 contains 13 residues. Germline assignment: CDR1 KGHSH and CDR2 LQKENI. CDR3 sequence reads: CASSRTGTSEQYF. CDR3 coding DNA: TGTGCCAGCTCACGGACAGGGACCTCCGAGCAGTACTTC.

The gene calls are TRBV12-3 or TRBV12-4 and TRBJ1-2; D is uncertain. V lost 6 bases and J 8 bases, leaving 16 bases between the germline ends. CDR3 size: 13 residues. The CDR3 sequence is CASSPGRAGGYTF. The DNA for the CDR3 is TGTGCCAGCAGCCCCGGGAGGGCAGGCGGCTACACCTTC.

The V call is TRBV7-3, the J call TRBJ2-1; 7 bases align to TRBD2. The junction had 15 bases not matched to a gene; V was cut back by 4 bases and J by 9 bases. This CDR3 comprises 16 residues. The germline CDR1 and CDR2 sequences are SGHTA and FQGTGA. This CDR3 is CASSSLLGGRFAEQFF. The CDR3 DNA follows: TGTGCCAGCAGCTCCCTACTGGGCGGGAGATTCGCTGAGCAGTTCTTC.

The chain employs TRBV7-8 and TRBJ1-2; 8 bases align to TRBD1. There are 15 residues in the CDR3. CDR1 is SGHVS and CDR2 is FQNEAQ in the germline V gene. Trimming at V came to 4 bases and at J to 2 bases, leaving 6 bases not matched to a gene. CDR3 DNA sequence: TGTGCCAGCAGCTCCAGGACAGGGTACAACTATGGCTACACCTTC. This encodes CASSSRTGYNYGYTF.

The chain recombines TRBV4-1 with TRBJ1-6; D ambiguous. CDR3 size: 13 residues. The germline CDR1 and CDR2 sequences are MGHRA and YSYEKL. V was trimmed by 4 bases and J by 7 bases, leaving 8 bases between them. The CDR3 DNA sequence: TGCGCCAGCAGCCCAGGTTACAATTCACCCCTCCACTTT. As protein: CASSPGYNSPLHF.

CDR3 region: CASSDRQGIRYNEQFF. CDR3 nucleotides: TGTGCCAGCAGCGACAGACAGGGCATTAGGTACAATGAGCAGTTCTTC. The chain uses TRBV9 and TRBJ2-1, with 7 bases lining up with TRBD1. CDR1 and CDR2 (germline): SGDLS, YYNGEE. The CDR3 has 16 residues. V trimming: 3 bases; J trimming: 4 bases; junction bases outside the gene matches: 10.

The chain joins TRBV19 to TRBJ2-1, with 7 bases fitting TRBD1. The length of the CDR3 is 15 residues. Germline CDR1 is LNHDA and CDR2 is SQIVND (reference sequence). Trimming removed 3 bases from V and 3 bases from J; junction bases left unmatched: 5. CDR3 sequence (DNA): TGTGCCAGTAGTATGGACAGACAGGGCTACAATGAGCAGTTCTTC. As protein: CASSMDRQGYNEQFF.

This rearrangement joins TRBV3-1 (or the pseudogene TRBV3-2) to TRBJ2-7, with D tentatively TRBD2 (5 bases). Trimming left V 4 bases short and J 5 bases short, with 18 bases between. The germline gives CDR1 LGHDT, CDR2 YNNKEL (reference sequence). CDR3 length: 15 amino acids. CDR3 sequence: CASSPPGFIPDEQYF. The CDR3, as DNA: TGTGCCAGCAGCCCCCCGGGATTCATTCCCGACGAGCAGTACTTC.

This chain links TRBV5-1 with TRBJ2-2, with 11 bases lining up with TRBD2. Germline trimming cut 2 bases from V and 6 bases from J; bases unmatched to any gene: 9. CDR1 is SGHRS, CDR2 YFSETQ, per germline. The CDR3 runs 17 residues. DNA for the CDR3: TGCGCCAGCAGCTTAACCTTAGCGGGAGGGCCAGCCGGGGAGCTGTTTTTT. Its protein product is CASSLTLAGGPAGELFF.

The chain employs TRBV19 and TRBJ1-1; 10 positions agree with TRBD1. The CDR3 extends over 17 amino acids. V lost 1 base to trimming and J lost 0 bases; unmatched junction nucleotides: 5. The germline CDR1 and CDR2 sequences are LNHDA and SQIVND (reference sequence). The CDR3 region is CASSIGDRGPLNTEAFF. DNA for the CDR3: TGTGCCAGTAGTATAGGAGACAGGGGGCCTTTGAACACTGAAGCTTTCTTT.

The CDR3 sequence is CASNSNYGYTF. CDR3 sequence (DNA): TGCGCCAGCAACAGTAACTATGGCTACACCTTC. The chain uses TRBV10-1 and TRBJ1-2; D not certain. Germline CDR1 is WNHNN and CDR2 is SYGVQD (reference sequence). The CDR3 loop spans 11 amino acids. The V end lost 7 bases, the J end lost 1 base, and 4 bases lay between the germline ends.

V gene TRBV24-1 combines with J gene TRBJ2-2; D is ambiguous. CDR1 and CDR2 from the germline V gene are KGHDR and SFDVKD. CDR3 size: 12 residues. Trimming took 6 bases from V and 6 from J, leaving 7 bases between them. The CDR3 DNA reads as TGTGCCACCAGTTTTCGGGCCGGGGAGCTGTTTTTT. Amino acids: CATSFRAGELFF.

This chain links TRBV19 with TRBJ2-3; TRBD2 matches at 10 bases. This CDR3 is built from 17 residues. Unmatched junction bases numbered 4, after V lost 1 base and J lost 0 bases. From germline, CDR1 is LNHDA and CDR2 SQIVND (reference sequence). The CDR3 DNA follows: TGTGCCAGTAGTATAGGGGGACTAGCGATGAGCACAGATACGCAGTATTTT. Translating it yields CASSIGGLAMSTDTQYF.

This chain joins TRBV28 and TRBJ2-7, with 10 bases fitting TRBD2. Germline CDR1 reads MDHEN; CDR2 reads SYDVKM. Trimming at V came to 6 bases and at J to 4 bases, leaving 9 bases not matched to a gene. This CDR3 region has 15 residues. The CDR3 DNA reads as TGTGCCAGCAGCCCACTACTACTAGCGGGGTACGAGCAGTACTTC. As protein: CASSPLLLAGYEQYF.

This clone was found once. The chain carries TRBV10-2 and TRBJ2-2; 13 bases fit TRBD2. The V gene end was trimmed by 4 bases and the J gene end by 3 bases; junction bases not matched to a gene: 5. Germline values: CDR1 WSHSY, CDR2 SAAADI. This CDR3 has 17 amino acids. CDR3 amino acids: CASSGLGLAGDTGELFF. In DNA form, the CDR3 reads TGCGCCAGCAGTGGCCTCGGACTAGCGGGGGACACCGGGGAGCTGTTTTTT.

CDR3 sequence reads: CSVPGLAPPGFF. The CDR3 DNA follows: TGCAGCGTTCCGGGACTAGCCCCTCCCGGGTTCTTC. The rearrangement uses TRBV29-1 and TRBJ2-1; 9 nucleotides align to TRBD2. The trim removed 5 bases at V and 15 bases at J, leaving 11 bases unmatched. The germline CDR1 and CDR2 sequences are SQVTM and ANQGSEA. The CDR3 covers 12 residues.